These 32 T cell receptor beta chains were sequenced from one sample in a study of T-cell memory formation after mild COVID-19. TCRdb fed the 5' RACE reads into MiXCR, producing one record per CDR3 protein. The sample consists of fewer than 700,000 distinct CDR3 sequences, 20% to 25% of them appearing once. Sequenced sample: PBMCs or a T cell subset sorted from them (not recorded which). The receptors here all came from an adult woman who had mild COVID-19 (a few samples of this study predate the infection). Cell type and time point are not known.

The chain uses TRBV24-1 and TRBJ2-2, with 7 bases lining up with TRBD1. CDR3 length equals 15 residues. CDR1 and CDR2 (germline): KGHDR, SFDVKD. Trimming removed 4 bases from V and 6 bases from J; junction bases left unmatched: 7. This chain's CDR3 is CATSDPTGLAGELFF. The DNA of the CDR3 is TGTGCCACCAGTGACCCGACAGGGTTAGCCGGGGAGCTGTTTTTT.

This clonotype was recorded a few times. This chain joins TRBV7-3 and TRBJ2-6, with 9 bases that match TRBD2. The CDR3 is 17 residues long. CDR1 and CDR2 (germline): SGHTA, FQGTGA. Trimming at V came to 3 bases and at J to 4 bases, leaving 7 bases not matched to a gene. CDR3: CASSFTGTSSGANVLTF. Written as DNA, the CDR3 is TGTGCCAGCAGCTTTACCGGGACTAGCTCCGGGGCCAACGTCCTGACTTTC.

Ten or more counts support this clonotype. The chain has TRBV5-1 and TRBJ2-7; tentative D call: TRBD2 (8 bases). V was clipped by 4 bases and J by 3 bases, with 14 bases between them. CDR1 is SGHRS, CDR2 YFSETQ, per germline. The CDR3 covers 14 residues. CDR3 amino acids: CASSREGQIYEQYF. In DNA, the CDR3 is TGCGCCAGCAGCCGGGAGGGACAGATCTACGAGCAGTACTTC.

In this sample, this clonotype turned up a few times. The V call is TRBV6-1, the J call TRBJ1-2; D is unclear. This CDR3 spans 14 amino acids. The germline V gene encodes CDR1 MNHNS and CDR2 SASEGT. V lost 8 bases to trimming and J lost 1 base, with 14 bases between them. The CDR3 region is CASLVSWGNYGYTF. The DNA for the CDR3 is TGTGCCAGCCTTGTCTCATGGGGTAACTATGGCTACACCTTC.

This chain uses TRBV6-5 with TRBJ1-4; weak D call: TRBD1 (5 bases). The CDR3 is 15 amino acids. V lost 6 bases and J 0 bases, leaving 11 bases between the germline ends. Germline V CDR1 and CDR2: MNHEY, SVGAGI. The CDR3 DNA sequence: TGTGCCAGCAGACCCGGGACGGCAACTAATGAAAAACTGTTTTTT. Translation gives CASRPGTATNEKLFF.

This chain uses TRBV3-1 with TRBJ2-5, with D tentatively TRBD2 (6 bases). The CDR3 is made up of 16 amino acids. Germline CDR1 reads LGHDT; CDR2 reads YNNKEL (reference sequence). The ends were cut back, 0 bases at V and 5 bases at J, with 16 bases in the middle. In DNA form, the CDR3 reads TGTGCCAGCAGCCAAGAGGGGCCAGGGAGGCACGAGACCCAGTACTTC. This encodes CASSQEGPGRHETQYF.

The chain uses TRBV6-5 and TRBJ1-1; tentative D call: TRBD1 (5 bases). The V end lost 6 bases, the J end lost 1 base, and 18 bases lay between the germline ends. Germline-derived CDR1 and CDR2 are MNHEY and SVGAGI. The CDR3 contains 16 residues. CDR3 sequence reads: CASRQRWDSQNTEAFF. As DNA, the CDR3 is TGTGCCAGCAGACAAAGGTGGGACTCACAGAACACTGAAGCTTTCTTT.

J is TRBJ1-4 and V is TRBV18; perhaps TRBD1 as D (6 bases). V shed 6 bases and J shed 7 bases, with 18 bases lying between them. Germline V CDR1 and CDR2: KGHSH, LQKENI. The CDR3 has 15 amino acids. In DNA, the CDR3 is TGTGCCAGCTCTTCTACAGGGCAGTCCGGTGAAAAACTGTTTTTT. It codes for CASSSTGQSGEKLFF.

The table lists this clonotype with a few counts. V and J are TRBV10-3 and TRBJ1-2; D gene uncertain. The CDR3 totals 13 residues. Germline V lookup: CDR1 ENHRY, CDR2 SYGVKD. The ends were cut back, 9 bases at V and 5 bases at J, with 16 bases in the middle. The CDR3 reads CAITVAEHYGYTF. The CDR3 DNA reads TGTGCCATTACTGTGGCAGAGCATTATGGCTACACCTTC.

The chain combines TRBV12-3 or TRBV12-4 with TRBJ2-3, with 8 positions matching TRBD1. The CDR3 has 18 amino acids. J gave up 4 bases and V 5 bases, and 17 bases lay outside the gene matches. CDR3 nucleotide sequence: TGTGCCAGCAGTACTATGCCCGTCGCAGGGGGCCACGCAGATACGCAGTATTTT. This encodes CASSTMPVAGGHADTQYF.

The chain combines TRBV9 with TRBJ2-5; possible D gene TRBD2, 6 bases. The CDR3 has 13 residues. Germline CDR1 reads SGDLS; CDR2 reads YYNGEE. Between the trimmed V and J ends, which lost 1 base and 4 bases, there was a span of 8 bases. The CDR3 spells CASSVTSRETQYF. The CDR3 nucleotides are TGTGCCAGCAGCGTAACTAGCCGAGAGACCCAGTACTTC.

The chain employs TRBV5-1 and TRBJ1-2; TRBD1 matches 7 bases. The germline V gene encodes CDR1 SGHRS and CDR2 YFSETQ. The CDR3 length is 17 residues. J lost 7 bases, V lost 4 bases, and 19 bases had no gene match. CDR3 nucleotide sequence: TGCGCCAGCAGCCGAAACGATTTAGACAGGGAGATAAGTGGCTACACCTTC. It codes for CASSRNDLDREISGYTF.

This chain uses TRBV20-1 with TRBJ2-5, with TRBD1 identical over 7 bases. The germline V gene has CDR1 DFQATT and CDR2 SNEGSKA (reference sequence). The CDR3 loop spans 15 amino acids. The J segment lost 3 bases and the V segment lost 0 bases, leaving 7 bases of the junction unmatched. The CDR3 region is CSARDSGTAKETQYF. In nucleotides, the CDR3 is TGCAGTGCTAGAGATTCCGGGACAGCGAAAGAGACCCAGTACTTC.

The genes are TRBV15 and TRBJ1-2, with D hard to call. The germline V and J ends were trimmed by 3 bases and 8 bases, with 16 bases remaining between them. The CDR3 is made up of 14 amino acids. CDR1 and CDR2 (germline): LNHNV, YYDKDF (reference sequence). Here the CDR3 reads CATSSGYVPGGYTF. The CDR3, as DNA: TGTGCCACCAGCAGTGGGTACGTGCCCGGGGGCTACACCTTC.

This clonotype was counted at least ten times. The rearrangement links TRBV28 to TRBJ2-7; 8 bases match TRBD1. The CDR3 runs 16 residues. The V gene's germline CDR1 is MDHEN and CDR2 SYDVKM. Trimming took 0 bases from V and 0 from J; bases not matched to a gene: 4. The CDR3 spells CASSLWDRASSYEQYF. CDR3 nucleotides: TGTGCCAGCAGTTTATGGGACAGGGCTAGCTCCTACGAGCAGTACTTC.

The CDR3 protein is CASGSGLSYNEQFF. CDR3 coding DNA: TGTGCCAGCGGGAGCGGGCTCTCCTACAATGAGCAGTTCTTC. V and J are TRBV5-8 and TRBJ2-1; D is possibly TRBD2 (6 bases). From germline, CDR1 is SGHTS and CDR2 YDEGEE. This CDR3 is 14 amino acids long. V lost 7 bases, J lost 0 bases, and 11 bases lay in between.

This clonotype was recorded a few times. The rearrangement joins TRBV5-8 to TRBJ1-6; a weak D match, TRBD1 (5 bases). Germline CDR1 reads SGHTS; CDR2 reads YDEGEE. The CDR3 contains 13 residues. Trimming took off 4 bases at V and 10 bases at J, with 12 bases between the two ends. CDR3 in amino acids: CASSRGAQSPLHF. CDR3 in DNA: TGTGCCAGCAGCAGAGGGGCGCAATCACCCCTCCACTTT.

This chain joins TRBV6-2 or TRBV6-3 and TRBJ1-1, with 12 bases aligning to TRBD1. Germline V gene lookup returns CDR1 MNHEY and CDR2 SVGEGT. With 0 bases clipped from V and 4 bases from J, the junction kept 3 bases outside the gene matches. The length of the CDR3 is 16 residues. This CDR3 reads CASSYSRDRGLTEAFF. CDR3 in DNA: TGTGCCAGCAGTTACTCCCGGGACAGGGGGCTCACTGAAGCTTTCTTT.

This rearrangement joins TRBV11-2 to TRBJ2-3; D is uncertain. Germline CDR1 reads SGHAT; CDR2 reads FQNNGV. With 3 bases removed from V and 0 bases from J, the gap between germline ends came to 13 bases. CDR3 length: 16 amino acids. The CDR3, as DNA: TGTGCCAGCAGCTTCGCCTTACTCGGGAGCACAGATACGCAGTATTTT. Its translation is CASSFALLGSTDTQYF.

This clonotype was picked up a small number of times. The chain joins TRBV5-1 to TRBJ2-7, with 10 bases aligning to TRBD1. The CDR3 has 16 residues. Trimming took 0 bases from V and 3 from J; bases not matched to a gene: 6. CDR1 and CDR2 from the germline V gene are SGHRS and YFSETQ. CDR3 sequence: CASSLEGQGIFYEQYF. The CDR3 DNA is TGCGCCAGCAGCTTGGAGGGACAGGGGATCTTCTACGAGCAGTACTTC.

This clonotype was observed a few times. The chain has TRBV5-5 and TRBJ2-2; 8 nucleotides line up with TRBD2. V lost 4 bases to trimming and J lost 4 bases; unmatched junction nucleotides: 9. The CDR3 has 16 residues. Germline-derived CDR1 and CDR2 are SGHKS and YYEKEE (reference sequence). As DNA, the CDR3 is TGTGCCAGCAGCCCTCCTTTCGCGGGAGGCACCGGGGAGCTGTTTTTT. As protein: CASSPPFAGGTGELFF.

The chain's CDR3 is CASSQEPWDSSLGKEKDYGYTF. The CDR3 DNA is TGTGCCAGCAGCCAAGAGCCCTGGGACAGCTCTTTGGGGAAAGAAAAGGACTATGGCTACACCTTC. The chain carries TRBV3-1 and TRBJ1-2; TRBD1 matches at 7 bases. Germline V lookup: CDR1 LGHDT, CDR2 YNNKEL (reference sequence). The CDR3 contains 22 residues. The trim removed 0 bases at V and 3 bases at J, leaving 25 bases unmatched.

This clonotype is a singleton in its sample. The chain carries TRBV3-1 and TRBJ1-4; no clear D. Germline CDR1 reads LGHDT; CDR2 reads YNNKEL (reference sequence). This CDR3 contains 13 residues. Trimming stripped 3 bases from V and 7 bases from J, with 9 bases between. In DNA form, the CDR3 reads TGTGCCAGCAGCCACTTATCGGGTGAAAAACTGTTTTTT. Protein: CASSHLSGEKLFF.

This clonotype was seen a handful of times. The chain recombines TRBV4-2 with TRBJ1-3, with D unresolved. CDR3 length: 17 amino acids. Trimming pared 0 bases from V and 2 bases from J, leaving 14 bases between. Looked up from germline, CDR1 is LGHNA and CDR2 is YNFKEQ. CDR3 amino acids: CASSQEVTTPTGNTIYF. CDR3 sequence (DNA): TGTGCCAGCAGCCAAGAGGTAACGACACCCACTGGAAACACCATATATTTT.

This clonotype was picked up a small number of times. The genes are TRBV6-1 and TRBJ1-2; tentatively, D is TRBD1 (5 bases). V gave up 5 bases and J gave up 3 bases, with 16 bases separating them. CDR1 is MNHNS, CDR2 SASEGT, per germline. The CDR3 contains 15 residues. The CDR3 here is CASSSRELGDYGYTF. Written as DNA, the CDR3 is TGTGCCAGCAGTTCCCGAGAATTGGGGGACTATGGCTACACCTTC.

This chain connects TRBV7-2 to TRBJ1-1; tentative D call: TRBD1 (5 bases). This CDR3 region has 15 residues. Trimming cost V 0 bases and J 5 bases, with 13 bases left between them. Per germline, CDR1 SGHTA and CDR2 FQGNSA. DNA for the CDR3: TGTGCCAGCAGCTTAGCGAGGGACTTCGTAACTGAAGCTTTCTTT. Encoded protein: CASSLARDFVTEAFF.

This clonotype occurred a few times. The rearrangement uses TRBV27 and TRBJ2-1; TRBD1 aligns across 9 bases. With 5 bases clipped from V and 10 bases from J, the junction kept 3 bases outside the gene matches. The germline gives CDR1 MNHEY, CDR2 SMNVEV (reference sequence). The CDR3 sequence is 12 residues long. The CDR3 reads CASSQQGAEQFF. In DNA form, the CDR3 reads TGTGCCAGCAGTCAACAGGGGGCCGAGCAGTTCTTC.

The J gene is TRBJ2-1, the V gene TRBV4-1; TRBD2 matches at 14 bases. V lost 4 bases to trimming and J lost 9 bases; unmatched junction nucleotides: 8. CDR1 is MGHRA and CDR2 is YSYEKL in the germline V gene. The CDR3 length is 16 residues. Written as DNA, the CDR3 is TGCGCCAGCAGCCCTCGACTAGCGGGGGGGCCTAGTGAGCAGTTCTTC. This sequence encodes CASSPRLAGGPSEQFF.

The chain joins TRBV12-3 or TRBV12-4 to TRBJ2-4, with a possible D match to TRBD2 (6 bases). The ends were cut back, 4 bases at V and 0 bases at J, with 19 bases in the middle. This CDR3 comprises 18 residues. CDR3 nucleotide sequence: TGTGCCAGCAGTTCAAGAACAATGGGACTCCTAGCCAAAAACATTCAGTACTTC. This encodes CASSSRTMGLLAKNIQYF.

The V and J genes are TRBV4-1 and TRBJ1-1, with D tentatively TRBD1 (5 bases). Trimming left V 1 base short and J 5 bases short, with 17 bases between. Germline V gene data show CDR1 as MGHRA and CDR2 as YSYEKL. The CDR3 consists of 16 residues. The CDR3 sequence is CASSQAQGGEATEAFF. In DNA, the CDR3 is TGCGCCAGCAGCCAAGCTCAGGGTGGCGAAGCGACTGAAGCTTTCTTT.

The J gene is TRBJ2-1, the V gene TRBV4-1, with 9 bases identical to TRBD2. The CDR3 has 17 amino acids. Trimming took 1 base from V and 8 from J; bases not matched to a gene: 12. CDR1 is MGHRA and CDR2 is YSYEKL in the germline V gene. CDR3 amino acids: CASSQVFPSGDGDEQFF. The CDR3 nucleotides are TGCGCCAGCAGCCAAGTTTTCCCTAGCGGGGACGGCGATGAGCAGTTCTTC.

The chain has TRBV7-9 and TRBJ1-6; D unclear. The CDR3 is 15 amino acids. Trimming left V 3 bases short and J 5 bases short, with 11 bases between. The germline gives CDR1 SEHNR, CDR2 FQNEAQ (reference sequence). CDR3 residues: CASSLSPDHNSPLHF. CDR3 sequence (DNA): TGTGCCAGCAGCTTGTCGCCAGACCATAATTCACCCCTCCACTTT.